This note documents a single TCR beta chain sequence. Method: immunoSEQ multiplex PCR; TCRdb's copy keeps in-frame clones and lacks some. This repertoire shows around 16,000 clones, more than 80% found once; its top ten account for approximately 20%. This sample was included in a study of ipilimumab plus nivolumab after autologous stem cell transplantation. The overall study: Median doses per patient: roughly 5 ipilimumab, 8 or 9 nivolumab. Both relapsed and primary refractory DLBCL were included.

Starting 14 to 28 days after autologous transplant, ipilimumab 1 mg/kg was given. Through week 26, nivolumab 3 mg/kg IV was given weeks 1, 4, 7, 10, then biweekly. Germline lookup yields CDR1 MNHNY and CDR2 SVGAGI (reference sequence). This CDR3 is 16 amino acids long. V was pared by 4 bases and J by 0 bases, with 5 bases of the junction left unmatched. Sample: PBMCs, taken in a trial of ipilimumab plus nivolumab as post-transplant consolidation. The J gene is TRBJ1-4, the V gene TRBV6-6; 7 bases fit TRBD1. This receptor was identified in a male donor with diffuse large B-cell lymphoma. The CDR3 is CASSSRQGATNEKLFF. The CDR3 DNA is TGTGCCAGCAGTTCCCGACAGGGCGCAACTAATGAAAAACTGTTTTTT.